The present TCR beta chain was sequenced within a study of shared clonotypes between healthy human individuals. Study details: There were three CD4 naive, three CD4 memory, two CD8 naive and one CD8 memory plates per donor.

For this clone: Its antigen is as yet unknown.

It was into CD45RA+ naive and CD45RA-negative memory subsets that the CD4+ cells were split. Study-wide results and caveats: Rarefaction indicated that sorted-subset sequencing remained incomplete although depth was large. Few donors restricted represented genetic and exposure-history diversity.

The CDR3 is 15 amino acids. Trimming removed 6 bases from V and 0 bases from J; junction bases left unmatched: 7. Germline V lookup: CDR1 LNHDA, CDR2 SQIVND (reference sequence). Sequencing was performed with immunoSEQ multiplex PCR; in TCRdb, only in-frame clones are kept and a portion is missing. The data show under 2.5 million clones, about nine tenths seen once. V is TRBV19 and J is TRBJ2-7, with TRBD1 matching over 8 bases. Sequencing input: naive CD4+ T cells from PBMCs. Subset: CD45RA+ positively selected. This sequence was found in a man younger than 30 in good health. Some clones in this sample may be carry-over from other donors' samples. The CDR3, as DNA: TGTGCCAGTAGCGGACAGGGAAGGGGCTCCTACGAGCAGTACTTC. Translation: CASSGQGRGSYEQYF.